This T cell receptor (beta chain) comes out of a study of shared T cell receptors in the human thymus. This table comes from immunoSEQ multiplex PCR, and its TCRdb copy is limited to in-frame clones, with some not included. The sample includes about 380,000 clones, roughly 94% of them seen just once. This CDR3 region has 14 residues. J was trimmed by 4 bases and V by 11 bases; bases with no gene match: 12. From germline, CDR1 is SNHLY and CDR2 FYNNEI. The specimen was thymocytes. The J gene is TRBJ2-3, the V gene TRBV2; 7 bases are a match to TRBD1. This TCR came from a human donor. CDR3 loop: CAVTRDRESDTQYF. DNA of the CDR3: TGTGCCGTTACGAGGGACAGAGAATCAGATACGCAGTATTTT.